The 30 T cell receptor beta chains presented below share a single source sample, sequenced in a study of T cells in Graves' hyperthyroidism and ophthalmopathy. Amplified TCR beta CDR3 regions came from RNA transcripts. Initially, a first-round RT-PCR of the TCR CDR3 employed the HTBI primer set. MiXCR, run by TCRdb on the multiplex PCR reads, gives a single entry per CDR3 protein. Of approximately 360,000 distinct CDR3 sequences listed, around a quarter are singletons. Specimen: blood. Receptors originate from a man in his fifties with Graves' hyperthyroidism.

The chain couples TRBV7-2 to TRBJ2-5; 8 bases fit TRBD1. The CDR3 consists of 15 residues. CDR1 is SGHTA, CDR2 FQGNSA, per germline. The ends lost 5 bases at V and 2 bases at J; junction bases unmatched: 7. For the CDR3, the DNA is TGTGCCAGCAGCCAAGAAGGACAGGGACAAGAGACCCAGTACTTC. It is translated as CASSQEGQGQETQYF.

The chain couples TRBV24-1 to TRBJ2-3; D is unresolved. CDR3 length equals 14 residues. The V gene's germline CDR1 is KGHDR and CDR2 SFDVKD. Trimming left V 0 bases short and J 1 base short, with 4 bases between. As DNA, the CDR3 is TGTGCCACCAGTGATTTGCAGGGCACAGATACGCAGTATTTT. Protein sequence: CATSDLQGTDTQYF.

The chain recombines TRBV5-1 with TRBJ2-7; no reliable D call. From germline, CDR1 is SGHRS and CDR2 YFSETQ. The CDR3 spans 12 residues. With 4 bases removed from V and 5 bases from J, the gap between germline ends came to 10 bases. CDR3 residues: CASSLEHDEQYF. CDR3 nucleotide sequence: TGCGCCAGCAGCCTTGAGCACGACGAGCAGTACTTC.

A remark on this clonotype: This sequence may be a read error, since a much larger clone differs from it by one base. The J gene is TRBJ1-2, the V gene TRBV28; unclear D gene. V was pared by 3 bases and J by 3 bases, with 8 bases between. This CDR3 spans 13 amino acids. Germline V gene sequence: CDR1 MDHEN, CDR2 SYDVKM. The CDR3 sequence: CASSLYLDYGYTF. The DNA of the CDR3 is TGTGCCAGCAGTTTGTACTTGGACTATGGCTACACCTTC.

The chain links TRBV5-8 to TRBJ2-5; 14 bases agree with TRBD2. The CDR3 runs 16 residues. Germline V gene data show CDR1 as SGHTS and CDR2 as YDEGEE. After removal of 0 bases from V and 4 bases from J, the junction contained 2 bases not matched to a gene. DNA for the CDR3: TGTGCCAGCAGCTTGGGGACTAGCGGGGGGACAGAGACCCAGTACTTC. This translates into CASSLGTSGGTETQYF.

This clonotype was seen a handful of times. This rearrangement joins TRBV7-2 to TRBJ2-4, with unresolved D. The CDR3 length is 12 residues. V was pared by 0 bases and J by 6 bases, with 3 bases between. Germline V gives CDR1 SGHTA, CDR2 FQGNSA. The CDR3 sequence is CASSLALNIQYF. CDR3 DNA sequence: TGTGCCAGCAGCTTAGCGCTAAACATTCAGTACTTC.

Ten or more counts support this clonotype. The chain uses TRBV6-5 and TRBJ1-1; D is possibly TRBD1 (5 bases). The CDR3 loop spans 14 amino acids. The V and J ends lost 0 bases and 1 base respectively, with 6 bases between them. Looked up from germline, CDR1 is MNHEY and CDR2 is SVGAGI. The CDR3 bases are TGTGCCAGCAGTTACTCGGGGGAGAACACTGAAGCTTTCTTT. This encodes CASSYSGENTEAFF.

This clonotype has only a few counts. The V and J genes are TRBV11-3 and TRBJ1-6; 8 nucleotides line up with TRBD1. Per the germline V gene, CDR1 is SGHNT and CDR2 is YENEEA. CDR3 length: 15 amino acids. Germline trimming cut 4 bases from V and 6 bases from J; bases unmatched to any gene: 5. The CDR3 region is CASSSYGQGNSPLHF. The CDR3 DNA reads TGTGCCAGCAGCTCCTACGGACAGGGTAATTCACCCCTCCACTTT.

This clonotype was picked up a small number of times. The V and J genes are TRBV12-3 or TRBV12-4 and TRBJ1-2; TRBD1 might be the D (5 bases). The CDR3 covers 14 residues. Trimming cost V 6 bases and J 4 bases, with 15 bases left between them. CDR3 in DNA: TGTGCCAGCAGGGGGGACGGCGATTTCTATGGCTACACCTTC. Amino acid sequence: CASRGDGDFYGYTF.

This clonotype has a handful of counts. The chain combines TRBV12-5 with TRBJ1-1; 9 bases are a match to TRBD1. The CDR3 contains 15 residues. J gave up 1 base and V 10 bases, and 10 bases lay outside the gene matches. Germline assignment: CDR1 LGHNT and CDR2 FRNRAP. This CDR3 is CATSLPGQGNTEAFF. CDR3 nucleotides: TGTGCTACCTCCCTACCGGGACAGGGGAACACTGAAGCTTTCTTT.

The chain is built from TRBV27 and TRBJ1-3, with D possibly TRBD1 on 5 matching bases. Trimming shortened V by 6 bases and J by 4 bases, and 13 bases separated the two germline ends. Germline CDR1 reads MNHEY; CDR2 reads SMNVEV (reference sequence). The CDR3 extends over 14 amino acids. CDR3 loop: CASSPRGGGNTIYF. For the CDR3, the DNA is TGTGCCAGCAGCCCACGGGGGGGAGGAAACACCATATATTTT.

V is TRBV12-3 or TRBV12-4 and J is TRBJ2-5; possible D gene TRBD2, 7 bases. CDR3 size: 14 residues. V lost 5 bases, J lost 5 bases, and 15 bases lay in between. CDR3: CASSEGGYSETQYF. In nucleotides, the CDR3 is TGTGCCAGCAGTGAGGGGGGGTACAGTGAGACCCAGTACTTC.

This CDR3 is CSVENQVSYEQYF. The CDR3 DNA is TGCAGCGTGGAAAACCAGGTGTCCTACGAGCAGTACTTC. The rearrangement uses TRBV29-1 and TRBJ2-7; D gene uncertain. V was pared by 6 bases and J by 1 base, with 13 bases between. The CDR3 is made up of 13 amino acids. Germline values: CDR1 SQVTM, CDR2 ANQGSEA.

This clonotype was seen more than once but under ten times. The V gene is TRBV19, the J gene TRBJ2-4, with D perhaps matching TRBD1 or TRBD2 (6 bases each). The germline V and J ends were trimmed by 6 bases and 3 bases, with 21 bases remaining between them. The CDR3 spans 17 residues. Germline CDR1 reads LNHDA; CDR2 reads SQIVND (reference sequence). This CDR3 reads CASSQGYGTDYKNIQYF. In nucleotides, the CDR3 is TGTGCCAGTAGCCAGGGGTATGGAACGGACTACAAAAACATTCAGTACTTC.

This clonotype appeared many times. This chain links TRBV5-1 with TRBJ1-1; 11 bases fit TRBD1. V lost 4 bases, J lost 4 bases, and 6 bases stayed unmatched. The germline V gene encodes CDR1 SGHRS and CDR2 YFSETQ. This CDR3 is built from 15 residues. The CDR3 bases are TGCGCCAGCAGCCCAGGACAGGGGGCAGTCACTGAAGCTTTCTTT. It is translated as CASSPGQGAVTEAFF.

The J gene is TRBJ2-3, the V gene TRBV5-6; no clear D gene. V was pared by 1 base and J by 11 bases, with 11 bases between. Per the germline V gene, CDR1 is SGHDT and CDR2 is YYEEEE. The CDR3 length is 12 residues. DNA for the CDR3: TGTGCCAGCAGCTTGTGGGCCACGGGGCAGTATTTT. This gives the protein CASSLWATGQYF.

This chain connects TRBV30 to TRBJ2-2; unclear D gene. V gave up 0 bases and J gave up 6 bases, with 2 bases separating them. The CDR3 is 11 residues long. The germline V gene encodes CDR1 GTSNPN and CDR2 SVGIG (reference sequence). CDR3 sequence: CAWSVSGELFF. The CDR3 DNA is TGTGCCTGGAGTGTTTCCGGGGAGCTGTTTTTT.

In its sample, this clonotype was seen many times. This chain joins TRBV12-3 or TRBV12-4 and TRBJ2-1; 10 bases agree with TRBD1. The trim removed 6 bases at V and 5 bases at J, leaving 7 bases unmatched. The CDR3 sequence is 15 residues long. The CDR3 is CASRAFGQGDNEQFF. Here the CDR3 DNA reads TGTGCCAGCAGGGCATTTGGACAGGGGGACAATGAGCAGTTCTTC.

A few counts support this clonotype. The V call is TRBV6-1, the J call TRBJ2-5; D call uncertain. The CDR3 sequence is 14 residues long. The V gene lost 5 bases and the J gene lost 4 bases, with 14 bases spanning the gap. The germline CDR1 and CDR2 sequences are MNHNS and SASEGT. The CDR3 nucleotides are TGTGCCAGCAGTTCCAATTCGGCAGGAGAGACCCAGTACTTC. Amino acid sequence: CASSSNSAGETQYF.

This clonotype was seen repeatedly, ten times or more. The chain recombines TRBV18 with TRBJ1-1, with 8 bases identical to TRBD1. The CDR3 totals 14 residues. Germline lookup yields CDR1 KGHSH and CDR2 LQKENI. Trimming took 2 bases from V and 5 from J; bases not matched to a gene: 4. The CDR3 DNA reads as TGTGCCAGCTCACCAGGCAGGGGGCCAACTGAAGCTTTCTTT. It specifies CASSPGRGPTEAFF.

This clonotype was detected ten times or more. The V gene is TRBV3-1, the J gene TRBJ1-1; perhaps TRBD1 as D (5 bases). Trimming took off 4 bases at V and 0 bases at J, with 12 bases between the two ends. Per germline, CDR1 LGHDT and CDR2 YNNKEL (reference sequence). There are 15 residues in the CDR3. CDR3: CASSLPGRVNTEAFF. The DNA of the CDR3 is TGTGCCAGCAGCCTCCCGGGACGGGTGAACACTGAAGCTTTCTTT.

The sample holds many counts of this clonotype. The rearrangement links TRBV2 to TRBJ2-4; no clear D gene. Germline V gene data show CDR1 as SNHLY and CDR2 as FYNNEI. This CDR3 is built from 13 residues. V was clipped by 4 bases and J by 0 bases, with 4 bases between them. In DNA form, the CDR3 reads TGTGCCAGCAGTGGGCTAGCCAAAAACATTCAGTACTTC. It codes for CASSGLAKNIQYF.

This chain uses TRBV28 with TRBJ2-1; D is perhaps TRBD1 (6 bases). V shed 2 bases and J shed 7 bases, with 15 bases lying between them. The CDR3 covers 15 residues. Germline lookup yields CDR1 MDHEN and CDR2 SYDVKM. CDR3 bases: TGTGCCAGCAGTTTAGGCAGGGGATGGGCGAATGAGCAGTTCTTC. Amino acid sequence: CASSLGRGWANEQFF.

This sequence joins TRBV20-1 and TRBJ2-3, with D possibly TRBD1 on 6 matching bases. The CDR3 is 15 residues long. Germline assignment: CDR1 DFQATT and CDR2 SNEGSKA (reference sequence). V lost 4 bases and J lost 3, with 17 bases in between. As DNA, the CDR3 is TGCAGTGCTACAACTTCCGGGACATTGACAGATACGCAGTATTTT. Translated: CSATTSGTLTDTQYF.

V is TRBV7-2 and J is TRBJ1-4; no clear D. The CDR3 is 14 amino acids. V lost 5 bases and J 4 bases, leaving 11 bases between the germline ends. Per the germline V gene, CDR1 is SGHTA and CDR2 is FQGNSA. The CDR3 coding sequence is TGTGCCAGCAGCCCCCCCCCGAGTAATGAAAAACTGTTTTTT. Translated: CASSPPPSNEKLFF.

This clonotype was observed once. At one boundary the junction diverges from the germline segment, which might be a read error. The rearrangement links TRBV30 to TRBJ2-5, with a weak D call TRBD2 (7 bases). The CDR3 is 12 residues long. From germline, CDR1 is GTSNPN and CDR2 SVGIG (reference sequence). CDR3 sequence: CAWGGTGGALHF. Here the CDR3 DNA reads TGTGCCTGGGGTGGGACGGGGGGCGCACTCCACTTC.

This clonotype was seen a handful of times. The V call is TRBV11-2, the J call TRBJ2-7; possibly TRBD2 for D (5 bases). The V end lost 5 bases, the J end lost 3 bases, and 11 bases lay between the germline ends. CDR1 and CDR2 (germline): SGHAT, FQNNGV. CDR3 length: 13 residues. This chain's CDR3 is CASSIAGYYEQYF. The CDR3, as DNA: TGTGCCAGCAGCATCGCGGGTTACTACGAGCAGTACTTC.

This clonotype was picked up a small number of times. The chain carries TRBV29-1 and TRBJ2-5, with 7 bases that match TRBD2. This CDR3 comprises 15 residues. Germline V gene lookup returns CDR1 SQVTM and CDR2 ANQGSEA. The J segment lost 5 bases and the V segment lost 6 bases, leaving 15 bases of the junction unmatched. This CDR3 reads CSVDTSGLPPETQYF. The CDR3 coding sequence is TGCAGCGTCGACACCTCGGGACTACCCCCGGAGACCCAGTACTTC.

This clonotype was seen a handful of times. An end of the junction differs from the germline gene, which may be a read error. The chain combines TRBV29-1 with TRBJ2-5; D not certain. From germline, CDR1 is SQVTM and CDR2 ANQGSEA. The CDR3 runs 13 residues. The CDR3 DNA reads as TGCAGCGTCGTTGATAGACCTCAAGAGAGCCAGTACTTC. This sequence encodes CSVVDRPQESQYF.

This clonotype was counted a few times. The V and J genes are TRBV9 and TRBJ2-3; TRBD2 matches at 12 bases. Germline lookup yields CDR1 SGDLS and CDR2 YYNGEE. The length of the CDR3 is 17 residues. V was pared by 0 bases and J by 3 bases, with 5 bases of the junction left unmatched. The CDR3 DNA is TGTGCCAGCAGCGTAGCCCCGACTAGCGGGAGTACAGATACGCAGTATTTT. This sequence encodes CASSVAPTSGSTDTQYF. Full variable domain (remainder filled in from reference TRBV9 and TRBJ2-3): DSGVTQTPKHLITATGQRVTLRCSPRSGDLSVYWYQQSLDQGLQFLIQYYNGEERAKGNILERFSAQQFPDLHSELNLSSLELGDSALYFCASSVAPTSGSTDTQYFGPGTRLTVL.